These 11 T cell receptor beta chains share one sample of origin, sequenced in a study of OX40 agonist ivuxolimab in advanced cancers. Method: immunoSEQ multiplex PCR; TCRdb's copy keeps in-frame clones and lacks some. The table has roughly 90,000 clones, 91% seen once. This specimen consisted of CD4+ or CD8+ T cells sorted from blood, obtained in a trial of the OX40 agonist ivuxolimab. The receptors come from an adult with an advanced solid tumor such as melanoma, head and neck, liver or kidney cancer.

The rearrangement links TRBV28 to TRBJ2-7; D unclear. The germline V gene encodes CDR1 MDHEN and CDR2 SYDVKM. There are 12 residues in the CDR3. V was shortened by 2 bases and J by 4 bases, with 6 bases between the two germline ends. As DNA, the CDR3 is TGTGCCAGCAGTTTAGTGGGTTACGAGCAGTACTTC. As protein: CASSLVGYEQYF.

V and J are TRBV13 and TRBJ2-2; D perhaps matches TRBD1 (7 bases). Trimming cost V 5 bases and J 1 base, with 14 bases left between them. CDR1 PRHDT and CDR2 FYEKMQ come from the germline V gene (reference sequence). CDR3 size: 16 residues. The DNA for the CDR3 is TGTGCCAGCAGCAACCGACAGGGACTGAACACCGGGGAGCTGTTTTTT. Its protein product is CASSNRQGLNTGELFF.

The genes are TRBV6-5 and TRBJ2-5; TRBD2 might be the D (6 bases). The germline CDR1 and CDR2 sequences are MNHEY and SVGAGI. CDR3 length equals 12 residues. Trimming took 5 bases from V and 4 from J, leaving 8 bases between them. Here the CDR3 reads CASSGGGETQYF. CDR3 nucleotide sequence: TGTGCCAGCAGTGGGGGAGGAGAGACCCAGTACTTC.

The genes are TRBV7-9 and TRBJ2-1; 10 bases line up with TRBD2. Germline trimming cut 8 bases from V and 8 bases from J; bases unmatched to any gene: 12. The CDR3 consists of 15 residues. Germline V gene sequence: CDR1 SEHNR, CDR2 FQNEAQ (reference sequence). The CDR3 here is CASAIDYSGGYEQFF. CDR3 DNA sequence: TGTGCCAGCGCCATCGATTATAGCGGGGGGTATGAGCAGTTCTTC.

The chain uses TRBV13 and TRBJ1-4, with D perhaps matching TRBD1 (6 bases). The CDR3 length is 16 residues. V gave up 0 bases and J gave up 4 bases, with 12 bases separating them. Germline lookup yields CDR1 PRHDT and CDR2 FYEKMQ (reference sequence). Here the CDR3 DNA reads TGTGCCAGCAGCTTAGGAGCGGGGGCGGATAATGAAAAACTGTTTTTT. It encodes CASSLGAGADNEKLFF.

This clone was seen just once. This chain uses TRBV5-1 with TRBJ1-5; D ambiguous. The CDR3 contains 15 residues. V was shortened by 0 bases and J by 2 bases, with 9 bases between the two germline ends. CDR1 and CDR2 from the germline V gene are SGHRS and YFSETQ. The CDR3 DNA follows: TGCGCCAGCAGCTTGGAAGGGCAGGGCAATCAGCCCCAGCATTTT. Amino acids: CASSLEGQGNQPQHF.

The chain recombines TRBV7-9 with TRBJ2-5, with 8 nucleotides matching TRBD1. The CDR3 sequence is 14 residues long. V lost 3 bases to trimming and J lost 5 bases; unmatched junction nucleotides: 5. Germline CDR1 SEHNR, CDR2 FQNEAQ (reference sequence). The CDR3 reads CASSFQGARETQYF. DNA for the CDR3: TGTGCCAGCAGCTTCCAGGGGGCTAGGGAGACCCAGTACTTC.

This chain joins TRBV6-1 and TRBJ2-7, with a possible D match to TRBD1 (8 bases). The V gene's germline CDR1 is MNHNS and CDR2 SASEGT. This CDR3 spans 18 amino acids. V was pared by 2 bases and J by 7 bases, with 27 bases between. CDR3 amino acids: CASSEKPGGTGPSSEQYF. CDR3 DNA: TGTGCCAGCAGTGAAAAGCCCGGGGGGACAGGCCCCTCCTCGGAGCAGTACTTC.

The chain links TRBV5-1 to TRBJ1-2, with 10 bases identical to TRBD1. With V trimmed by 3 bases and J by 1 base, 12 bases remained unmatched. The germline CDR1 and CDR2 sequences are SGHRS and YFSETQ. The CDR3 is 18 amino acids. The CDR3 region is CASSSTGGLAADNYGYTF. DNA of the CDR3: TGCGCCAGCAGCTCGACAGGGGGCCTCGCCGCAGATAACTATGGCTACACCTTC.

The J gene is TRBJ2-3, the V gene TRBV14; a possible D gene is TRBD1 (6 bases). Germline-derived CDR1 and CDR2 are SGHDN and FVKESK. V was trimmed by 0 bases and J by 3 bases, leaving 16 bases between them. This CDR3 has 17 amino acids. In DNA form, the CDR3 reads TGTGCCAGCAGCCAAGATCTACAGGGAGAGGGAACAGATACGCAGTATTTT. Protein sequence: CASSQDLQGEGTDTQYF.

V usage is TRBV7-2 and J usage is TRBJ2-1; 10 nucleotides agree with TRBD2. This CDR3 region has 15 residues. The V and J ends lost 5 bases and 4 bases, in that order; junction bases with no gene match: 5. Germline V CDR1 and CDR2: SGHTA, FQGNSA. CDR3 protein: CASSPLAGWYNEQFF. CDR3 bases: TGTGCCAGCAGCCCACTAGCGGGGTGGTACAATGAGCAGTTCTTC.